This TCR beta chain was recovered during a study of T cell repertoires in cytomegalovirus infection. The study's findings and limits: The ex vivo response was dominated by HLA-C-restricted CMV-specific TCR beta clonotypes. CMV carriers having the relevant HLA were flagged by cumulative public TCR beta family frequency.

The sample holds many counts of this clonotype. The antigen is not known. TCRdb re-called the reads through MiXCR, storing one row per CDR3 protein. Of under 50,000 distinct CDR3 sequences listed, roughly 20% were seen once; the top ten hold around 90%. Germline trimming cut 5 bases from V and 3 bases from J; bases unmatched to any gene: 10. Per the germline V gene, CDR1 is SSHAT and CDR2 is FNYEAQ (reference sequence). CDR3 length: 17 amino acids. The input for sequencing was CD8+ T cells from cultured PBMCs, taken from culture after CMV antigen stimulation. The rearrangement links TRBV7-7 to TRBJ1-1; 12 bases agree with TRBD1. The sequence was obtained from a human donor in good health (CMV status not recorded). Some clones in this sample may be carry-over from other donors' samples. CDR3 DNA: TGTGCCAGCAGCCCAGCCGGGACAGGGGGCCCAGACACTGAAGCTTTCTTT. Residues: CASSPAGTGGPDTEAFF.